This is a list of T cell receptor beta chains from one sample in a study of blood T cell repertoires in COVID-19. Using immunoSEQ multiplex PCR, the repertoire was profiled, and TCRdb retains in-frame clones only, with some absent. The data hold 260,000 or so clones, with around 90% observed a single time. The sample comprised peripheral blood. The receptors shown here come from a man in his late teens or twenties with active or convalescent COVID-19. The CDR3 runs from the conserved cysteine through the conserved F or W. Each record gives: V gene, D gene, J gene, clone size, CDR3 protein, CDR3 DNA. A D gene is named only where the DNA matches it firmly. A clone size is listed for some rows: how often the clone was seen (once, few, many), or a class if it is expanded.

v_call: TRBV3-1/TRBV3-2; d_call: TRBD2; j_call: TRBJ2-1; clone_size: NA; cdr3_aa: CASRIGAGVNSINEQFF; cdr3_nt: TGTGCCAGCAGAATAGGAGCGGGGGTGAACTCGATCAATGAGCAGTTCTTC
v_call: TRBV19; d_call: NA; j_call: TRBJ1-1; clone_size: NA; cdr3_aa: CASSIVEGLTEAFF; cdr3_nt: TGTGCCAGTAGTATAGTGGAGGGATTGACTGAAGCTTTCTTT
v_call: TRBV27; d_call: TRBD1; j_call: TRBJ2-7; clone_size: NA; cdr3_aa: CASSLTGSLYEQYF; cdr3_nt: TGTGCCAGCAGCTTGACAGGGAGTTTATACGAGCAGTACTTC
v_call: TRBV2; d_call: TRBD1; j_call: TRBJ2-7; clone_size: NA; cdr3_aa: CASSGGRGLYEQYF; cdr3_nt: TGTGCCAGCAGTGGGGGCAGGGGGCTTTACGAGCAGTACTTC
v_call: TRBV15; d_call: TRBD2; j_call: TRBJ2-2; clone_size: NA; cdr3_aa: CATSSDTSGWNTGELFF; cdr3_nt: TGTGCCACCAGCAGCGATACTAGCGGATGGAACACCGGGGAGCTGTTTTTT
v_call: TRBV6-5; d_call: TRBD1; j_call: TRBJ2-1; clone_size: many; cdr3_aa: CASSPGTGGNEQFF; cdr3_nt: TGTGCCAGCAGTCCCGGGACAGGGGGCAATGAGCAGTTCTTC
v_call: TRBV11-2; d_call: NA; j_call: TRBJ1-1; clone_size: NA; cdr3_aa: CASSLGGSAGARTEAFF; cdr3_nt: TGTGCCAGCAGCTTAGGCGGATCGGCGGGGGCGCGAACTGAAGCTTTCTTT
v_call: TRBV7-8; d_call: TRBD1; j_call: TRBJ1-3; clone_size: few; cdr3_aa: CASSRTGSRPVSGNTIYF; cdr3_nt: TGTGCCAGCAGCCGGACAGGTTCTCGTCCCGTTTCTGGAAACACCATATATTTT
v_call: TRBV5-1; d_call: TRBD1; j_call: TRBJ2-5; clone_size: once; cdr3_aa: CASSSDRGKGETQYF; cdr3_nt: TGCGCCAGCAGCTCGGACAGGGGAAAGGGGGAGACCCAGTACTTC
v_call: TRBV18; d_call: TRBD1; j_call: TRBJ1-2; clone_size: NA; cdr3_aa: CASNRDRRNDGYTF; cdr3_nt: TGTGCCAGCAACCGGGACAGGAGAAATGATGGCTACACCTTC
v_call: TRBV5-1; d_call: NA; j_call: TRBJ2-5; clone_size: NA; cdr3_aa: CASSLEGRASETQYF; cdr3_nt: TGCGCCAGCAGCTTGGAGGGCAGGGCATCGGAGACCCAGTACTTC
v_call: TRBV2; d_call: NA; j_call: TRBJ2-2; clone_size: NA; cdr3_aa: CASSEGGRGELFF; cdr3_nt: TGTGCCAGCAGTGAAGGGGGGCGCGGGGAGCTGTTTTTT
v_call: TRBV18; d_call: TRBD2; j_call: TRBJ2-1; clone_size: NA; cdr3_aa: CASSPLRGDNEQFF; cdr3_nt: TGTGCCAGCTCACCACTACGGGGGGACAATGAGCAGTTCTTC
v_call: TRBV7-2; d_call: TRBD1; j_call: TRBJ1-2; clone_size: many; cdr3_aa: CASSKGQNPSYGYTF; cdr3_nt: TGTGCCAGCAGCAAGGGACAGAACCCAAGCTATGGCTACACCTTC
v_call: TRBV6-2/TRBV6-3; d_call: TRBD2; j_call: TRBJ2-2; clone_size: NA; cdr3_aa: CASSDSGATVGELFF; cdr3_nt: TGTGCCAGCAGTGATAGCGGGGCCACCGTGGGGGAGCTGTTTTTT
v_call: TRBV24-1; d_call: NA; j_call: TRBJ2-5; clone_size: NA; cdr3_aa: CATSDREGDREKTQYF; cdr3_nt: TGTGCCACCAGTGATCGGGAGGGGGACAGGGAAAAGACCCAGTACTTC
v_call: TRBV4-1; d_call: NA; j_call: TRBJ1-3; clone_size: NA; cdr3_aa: CASSQTRSSGNTIYF; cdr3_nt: TGCGCCAGCAGCCAAACGAGGAGCTCTGGAAACACCATATATTTT
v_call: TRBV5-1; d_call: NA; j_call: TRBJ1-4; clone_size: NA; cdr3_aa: CASSLGSGSGEKLFF; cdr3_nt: TGCGCCAGCAGCTTGGGATCAGGGTCAGGCGAAAAACTGTTTTTT
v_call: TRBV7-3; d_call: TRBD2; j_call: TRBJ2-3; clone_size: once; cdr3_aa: CASSLMGGSTDTQYF; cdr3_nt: TGTGCCAGCAGCCTTATGGGGGGGTCCACAGATACGCAGTATTTT
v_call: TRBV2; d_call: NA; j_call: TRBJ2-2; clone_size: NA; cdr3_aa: CASSAMTAGDTGELFF; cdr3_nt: TGTGCCAGCAGCGCTATGACGGCTGGAGATACCGGGGAGCTGTTTTTT
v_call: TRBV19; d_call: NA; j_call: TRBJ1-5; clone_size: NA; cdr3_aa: CASKLGVQPQHF; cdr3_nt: TGTGCCAGTAAACTTGGAGTTCAGCCCCAGCATTTT
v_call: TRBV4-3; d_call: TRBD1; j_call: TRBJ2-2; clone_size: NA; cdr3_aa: CASSHPDRARGTGELFF; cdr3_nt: TGCGCCAGCAGCCACCCCGACAGGGCACGAGGAACCGGGGAGCTGTTTTTT
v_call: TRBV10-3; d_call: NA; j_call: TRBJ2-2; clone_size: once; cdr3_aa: CAISETGGWSGELFF; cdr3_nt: TGTGCCATCAGTGAGACGGGGGGCTGGTCCGGGGAGCTGTTTTTT
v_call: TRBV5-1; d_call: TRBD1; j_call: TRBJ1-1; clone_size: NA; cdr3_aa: CASSLIGGGTEAFF; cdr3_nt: TGCGCCAGCAGCTTGATAGGGGGCGGCACTGAAGCTTTCTTT
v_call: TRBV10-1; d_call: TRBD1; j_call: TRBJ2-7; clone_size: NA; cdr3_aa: CASSPGQGGYEQYF; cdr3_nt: TGCGCCAGCAGTCCGGGACAGGGGGGGTACGAGCAGTACTTC
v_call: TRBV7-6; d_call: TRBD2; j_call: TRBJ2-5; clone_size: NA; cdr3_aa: CASSRGGGGALETQYF; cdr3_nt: TGTGCCAGCAGCCGGGGTGGCGGGGGGGCCTTAGAGACCCAGTACTTC
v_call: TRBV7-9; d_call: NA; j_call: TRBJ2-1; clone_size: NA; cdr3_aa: CASSSTSYQGNRGNEQFF; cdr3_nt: TGTGCCAGCAGCTCTACATCCTACCAGGGGAATCGAGGCAATGAGCAGTTCTTC
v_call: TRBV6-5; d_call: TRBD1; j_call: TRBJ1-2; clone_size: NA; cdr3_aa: CASSSGTGGSYGYTF; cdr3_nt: TGTGCCAGCAGTTCCGGGACAGGGGGCTCGTATGGCTACACCTTC
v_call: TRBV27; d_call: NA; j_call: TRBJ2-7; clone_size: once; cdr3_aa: CASRRWGHEQYF; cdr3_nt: TGTGCCAGCAGACGGTGGGGCCACGAGCAGTACTTC
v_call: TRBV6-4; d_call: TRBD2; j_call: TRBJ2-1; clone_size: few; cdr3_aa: CASSASSGDYNEQFF; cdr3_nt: TGTGCCAGCAGTGCCTCTAGCGGGGACTACAATGAGCAGTTCTTC
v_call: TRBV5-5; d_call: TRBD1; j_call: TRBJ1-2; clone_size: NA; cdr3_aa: CASSLDRDRAYGYTF; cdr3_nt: TGTGCCAGCAGCCTAGACAGGGATCGTGCCTATGGCTACACCTTC
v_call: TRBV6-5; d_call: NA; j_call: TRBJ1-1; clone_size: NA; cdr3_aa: CASRGIVAEAFF; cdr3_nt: TGTGCCAGCCGCGGTATTGTAGCTGAAGCTTTCTTT
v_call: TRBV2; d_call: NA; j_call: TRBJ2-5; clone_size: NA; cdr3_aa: CASKGEETQYF; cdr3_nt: TGTGCCAGCAAGGGGGAAGAGACCCAGTACTTC
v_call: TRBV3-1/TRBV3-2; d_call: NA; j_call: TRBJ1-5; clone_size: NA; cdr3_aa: CASSQGGDQPQHF; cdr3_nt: TGTGCCAGCAGCCAAGGAGGTGATCAGCCCCAGCATTTT
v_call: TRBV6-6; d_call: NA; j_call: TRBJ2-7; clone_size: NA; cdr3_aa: CASSQGGSYEQYF; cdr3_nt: TGTGCCAGCAGCCAGGGCGGTTCCTACGAGCAGTACTTC
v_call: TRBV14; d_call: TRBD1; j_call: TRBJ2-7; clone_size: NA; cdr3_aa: CASSPRDRAYEQYF; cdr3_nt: TGTGCCAGCAGCCCACGGGACAGAGCCTACGAGCAGTACTTC
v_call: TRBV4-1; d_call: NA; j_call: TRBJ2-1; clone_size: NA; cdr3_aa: CASSQDGGSSYNEQFF; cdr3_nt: TGCGCCAGCAGCCAAGATGGCGGTAGCTCCTACAATGAGCAGTTCTTC
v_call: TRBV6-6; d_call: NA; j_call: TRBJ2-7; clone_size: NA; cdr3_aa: CASSSPGLGYEQYF; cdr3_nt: TGTGCCAGCAGTTCTCCGGGACTTGGCTACGAGCAGTACTTC